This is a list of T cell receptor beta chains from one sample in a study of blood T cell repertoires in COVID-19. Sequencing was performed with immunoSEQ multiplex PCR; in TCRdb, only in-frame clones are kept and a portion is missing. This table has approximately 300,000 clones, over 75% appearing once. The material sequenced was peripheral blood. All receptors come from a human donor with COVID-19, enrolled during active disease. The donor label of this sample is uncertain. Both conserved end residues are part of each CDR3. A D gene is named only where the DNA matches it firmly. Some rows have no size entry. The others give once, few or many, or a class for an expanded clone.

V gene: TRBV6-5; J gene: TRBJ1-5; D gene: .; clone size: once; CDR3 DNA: TGTGCCAGCAGTAGCCCGGTAGGGGAACAGCCCCAGCATTTT; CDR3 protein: CASSSPVGEQPQHF
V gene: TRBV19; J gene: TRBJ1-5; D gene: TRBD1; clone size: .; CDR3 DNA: TGTGCCAGTAGCTTCCCCGGGGACAGAGGTGGTATTGGGGTCGGTCAGCCCCAGCATTTT; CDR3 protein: CASSFPGDRGGIGVGQPQHF
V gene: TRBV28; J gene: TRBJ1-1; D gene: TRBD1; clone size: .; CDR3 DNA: TGTGCCAGCAGGGCTACAGGGGGCGGCATGAACACTGAAGCTTTCTTT; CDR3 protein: CASRATGGGMNTEAFF
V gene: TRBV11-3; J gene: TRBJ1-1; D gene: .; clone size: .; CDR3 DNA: TGTGCCAGCAGCTTACTGAGGAGTACTGAAGCTTTCTTT; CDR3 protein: CASSLLRSTEAFF
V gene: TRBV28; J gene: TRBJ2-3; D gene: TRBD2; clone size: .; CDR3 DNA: TGTGCCAGCAGTTTATGCCGTAGCGGGAGGACCTCTAGCACAGATACGCAGTATTTT; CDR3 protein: CASSLCRSGRTSSTDTQYF
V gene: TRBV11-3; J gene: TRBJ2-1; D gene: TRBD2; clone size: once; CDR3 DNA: TGTGCCAGCAGCCGTAGCGGGAGCTCCTACAATGAGCAGTTCTTC; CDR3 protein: CASSRSGSSYNEQFF
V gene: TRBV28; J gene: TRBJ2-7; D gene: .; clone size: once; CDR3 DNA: TGTGCCAGCAGTTTTACCATGAGCTACGAGCAGTACTTC; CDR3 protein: CASSFTMSYEQYF
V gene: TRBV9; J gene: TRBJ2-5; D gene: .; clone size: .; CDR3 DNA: TGTGCCAGCAACCGTCAGGAACAAGAGACCCAGTACTTC; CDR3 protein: CASNRQEQETQYF
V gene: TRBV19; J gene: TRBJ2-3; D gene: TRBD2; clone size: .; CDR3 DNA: TGTGCCAGTAGCAACAAATTAACTAGCGGGAGTAACACGCAGTATTTT; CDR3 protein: CASSNKLTSGSNTQYF
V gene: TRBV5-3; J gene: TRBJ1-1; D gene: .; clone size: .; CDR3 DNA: TGTGCCAGAAGCTCTCACCAGGGGACTGAAGCTTTCTTT; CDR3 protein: CARSSHQGTEAFF
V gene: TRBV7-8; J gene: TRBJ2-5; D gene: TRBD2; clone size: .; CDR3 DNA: TGTGCCAGCAGCTTAGCCTTGGGGGGGGAGACCCAGTACTTC; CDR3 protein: CASSLALGGETQYF
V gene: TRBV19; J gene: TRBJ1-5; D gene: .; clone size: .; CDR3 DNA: TGTGCCAGTAGTCTATTTGGTGGGGCTGAGGTGAGCAATCAGCCCCAGCATTTT; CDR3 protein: CASSLFGGAEVSNQPQHF
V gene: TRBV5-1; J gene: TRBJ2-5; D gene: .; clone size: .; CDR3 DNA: TGCGCCAGCAGCAATGCACGGGAGACCCAGTACTTC; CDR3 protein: CASSNARETQYF
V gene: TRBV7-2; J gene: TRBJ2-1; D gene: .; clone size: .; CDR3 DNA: TGTGCCAGCAGCTTAGGAGGGGGCTACAATGAGCAGTTCTTC; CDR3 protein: CASSLGGGYNEQFF
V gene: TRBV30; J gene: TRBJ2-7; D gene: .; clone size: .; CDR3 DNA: TGTGCCTGGAGTAAGAGCAACTACGAGCAGTACTTC; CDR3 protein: CAWSKSNYEQYF
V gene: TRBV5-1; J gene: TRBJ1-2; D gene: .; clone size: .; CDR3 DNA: TGCGCCAGCAGCTTGGACAGGGAAGGCTACACCTTC; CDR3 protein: CASSLDREGYTF
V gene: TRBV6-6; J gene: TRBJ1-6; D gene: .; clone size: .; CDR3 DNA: TGTGCCAGCAGTCCCTACCCTTCGGGGGGAAGGAGTTCACCCCTCCACTTT; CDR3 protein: CASSPYPSGGRSSPLHF
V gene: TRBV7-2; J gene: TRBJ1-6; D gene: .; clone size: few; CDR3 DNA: TGTGCCAGCAGCTTAGCGCGGGAAGGAACCCTCCACTTT; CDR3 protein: CASSLAREGTLHF
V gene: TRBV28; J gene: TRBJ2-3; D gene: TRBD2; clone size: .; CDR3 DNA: TGTGCCAGCAGTTTAGGCGCAGGGAGGGAAGATACGCAGTATTTT; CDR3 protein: CASSLGAGREDTQYF
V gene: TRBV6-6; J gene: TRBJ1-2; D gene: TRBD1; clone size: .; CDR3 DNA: TGTGCCAGCAGTTACGTGGACAGGGCGCCTGGCTACACCTTC; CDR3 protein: CASSYVDRAPGYTF
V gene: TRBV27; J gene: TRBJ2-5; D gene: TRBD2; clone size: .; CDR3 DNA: TGTGCCAGCAGTTTCTCCGGGACTAGCGGGAAAGAGACCCAGTACTTC; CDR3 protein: CASSFSGTSGKETQYF
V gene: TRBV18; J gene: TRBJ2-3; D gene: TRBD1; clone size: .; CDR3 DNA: TGTGCCAGCTCACCCTCGCGACAGGGGAAGAATACGCAGTATTTT; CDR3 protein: CASSPSRQGKNTQYF
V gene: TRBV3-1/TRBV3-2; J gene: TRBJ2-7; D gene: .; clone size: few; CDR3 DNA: TGTGCCAGCAGCCTAAGGAGCGGAACCTACGAGCAGTACTTC; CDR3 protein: CASSLRSGTYEQYF
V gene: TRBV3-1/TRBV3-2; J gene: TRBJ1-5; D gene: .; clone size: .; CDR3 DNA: TGTGCCAGCAGCCAAGGCGGCTACTATCAGCCCCAGCATTTT; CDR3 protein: CASSQGGYYQPQHF
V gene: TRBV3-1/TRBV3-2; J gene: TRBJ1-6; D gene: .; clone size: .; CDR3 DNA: TGTGCCAGCAGCCAAGGAGATTCACCCCTCCACTTT; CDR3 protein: CASSQGDSPLHF
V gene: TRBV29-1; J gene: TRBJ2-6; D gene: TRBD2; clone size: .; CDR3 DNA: TGCAGCGTCCGACTAGCGGGAGGGTCGTCTGGGGCCAACGTCCTGACTTTC; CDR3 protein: CSVRLAGGSSGANVLTF
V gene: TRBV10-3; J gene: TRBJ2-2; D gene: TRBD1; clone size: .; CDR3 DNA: TGTGCCATCAGTGAGCAGGGGGCAACCGGGGAGCTGTTTTTT; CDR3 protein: CAISEQGATGELFF
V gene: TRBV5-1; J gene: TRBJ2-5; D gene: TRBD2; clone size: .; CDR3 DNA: TGCGCCAGCAGCTTGATAGCGGGAGTCGGAGAGACCCAGTACTTC; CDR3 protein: CASSLIAGVGETQYF
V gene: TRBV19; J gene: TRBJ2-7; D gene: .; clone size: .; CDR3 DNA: TGTGCCAGTAGTACATCAGGGAACGAGCAGTACTTC; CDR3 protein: CASSTSGNEQYF
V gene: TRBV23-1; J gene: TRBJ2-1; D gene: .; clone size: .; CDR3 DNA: TGCGCCAGCAGTCAATGGGGCCCCCCCTACAATGAGCAGTTCTTC; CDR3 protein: CASSQWGPPYNEQFF
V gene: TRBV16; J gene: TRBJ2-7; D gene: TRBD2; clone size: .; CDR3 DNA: TGTGCCAGCAGCTTCACTAAAGCGGGACCCTTCCACGAGCAGTACTTC; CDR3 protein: CASSFTKAGPFHEQYF
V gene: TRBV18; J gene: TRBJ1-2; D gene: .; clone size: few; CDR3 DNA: TGTGCCAGCTCACCCTCATACTCGGGTGGCTACACCTTC; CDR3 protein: CASSPSYSGGYTF
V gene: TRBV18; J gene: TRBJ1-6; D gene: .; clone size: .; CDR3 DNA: TGTGCCAGCTCACCACCGGTAGTGAGCTCCTATAATTCACCCCTCCACTTT; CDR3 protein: CASSPPVVSSYNSPLHF
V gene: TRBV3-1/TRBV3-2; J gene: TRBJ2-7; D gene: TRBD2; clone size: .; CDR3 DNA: TGTGCCAGCAGCCAAGGACTAGCGGGAGTACGGTACGAGCAGTACTTC; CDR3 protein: CASSQGLAGVRYEQYF
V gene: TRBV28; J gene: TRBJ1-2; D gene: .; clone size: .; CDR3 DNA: TGTGCCAGCAGTTTTTTAAGGGGCGGCGTCTATGGCTACACCTTC; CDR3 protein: CASSFLRGGVYGYTF
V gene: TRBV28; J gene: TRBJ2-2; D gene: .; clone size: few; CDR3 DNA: TGTGCCAGCAGTTTGGGCAGGTTACCCGGGGAGCTGTTTTTT; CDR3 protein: CASSLGRLPGELFF
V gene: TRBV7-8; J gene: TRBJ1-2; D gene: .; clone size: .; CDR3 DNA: TGTGCCAGCAGCTTAGCGCGAGACAGCATCTATGGCTACACCTTC; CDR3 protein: CASSLARDSIYGYTF
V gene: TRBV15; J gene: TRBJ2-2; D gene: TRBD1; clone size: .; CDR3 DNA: TGTGCCACCAGCAGGGTCTTTGGACAGGGGGCCGGCGGGGAGCTGTTTTTT; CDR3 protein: CATSRVFGQGAGGELFF
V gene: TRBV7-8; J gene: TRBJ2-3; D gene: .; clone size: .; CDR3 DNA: TGTGCCAGCAGCTTAGCGTCGGTGCCTGCCACAGATACGCAGTATTTT; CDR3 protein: CASSLASVPATDTQYF
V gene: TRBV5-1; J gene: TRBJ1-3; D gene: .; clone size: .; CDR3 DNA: TGCGCCAGCAGCTTGGCCAGGGGTACTGGAAACACCATATATTTT; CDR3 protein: CASSLARGTGNTIYF
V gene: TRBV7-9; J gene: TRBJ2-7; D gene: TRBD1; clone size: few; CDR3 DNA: TGTGCCAGCAGCTTCATCACTCGGACAGGGGGGTCCGACGAGCAGTACTTC; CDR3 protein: CASSFITRTGGSDEQYF
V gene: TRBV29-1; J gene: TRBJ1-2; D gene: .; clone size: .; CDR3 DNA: TGCAGCGTTGAACGGGGGAGCGGTTATGGCTACACCTTC; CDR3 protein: CSVERGSGYGYTF
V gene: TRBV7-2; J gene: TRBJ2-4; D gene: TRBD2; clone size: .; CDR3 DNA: TGTGCCAGCAGCTTACAACGGGGGGGAAACATTCAGTACTTC; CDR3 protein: CASSLQRGGNIQYF
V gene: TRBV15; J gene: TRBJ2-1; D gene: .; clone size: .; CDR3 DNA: TGTGCCACCAGCAGAGATCTTCGGGGTGAGAAGTTCTTC; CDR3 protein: CATSRDLRGEKFF
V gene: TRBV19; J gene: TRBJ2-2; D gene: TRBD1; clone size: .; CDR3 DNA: TGTGCCAGTAGTATATCAGTCTTACCCCGGGACAGGCGACGATCCACCGGGGAGCTGTTTTTT; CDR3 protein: CASSISVLPRDRRRSTGELFF